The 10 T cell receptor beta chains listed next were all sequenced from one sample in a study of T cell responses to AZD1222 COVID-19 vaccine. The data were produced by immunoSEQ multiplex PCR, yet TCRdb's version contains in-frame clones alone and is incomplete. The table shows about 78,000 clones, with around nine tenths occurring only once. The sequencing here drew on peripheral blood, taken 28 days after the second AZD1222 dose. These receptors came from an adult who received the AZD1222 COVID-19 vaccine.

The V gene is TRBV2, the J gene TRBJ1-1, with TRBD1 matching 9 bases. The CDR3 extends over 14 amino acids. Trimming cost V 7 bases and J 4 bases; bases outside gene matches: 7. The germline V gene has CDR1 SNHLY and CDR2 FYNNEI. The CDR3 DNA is TGTGCCAGCACGGAGGGGACAGGGAGCACTGAAGCTTTCTTT. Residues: CASTEGTGSTEAFF.

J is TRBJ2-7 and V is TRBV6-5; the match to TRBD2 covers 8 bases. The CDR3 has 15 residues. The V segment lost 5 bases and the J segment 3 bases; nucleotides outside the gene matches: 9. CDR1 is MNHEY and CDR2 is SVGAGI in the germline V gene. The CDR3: CASSPISGNNYEQYF. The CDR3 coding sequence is TGTGCCAGCAGTCCGATTAGCGGGAATAACTACGAGCAGTACTTC.

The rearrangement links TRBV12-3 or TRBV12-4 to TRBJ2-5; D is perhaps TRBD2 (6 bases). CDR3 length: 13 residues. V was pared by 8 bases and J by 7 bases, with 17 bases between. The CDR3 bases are TGTGCCAGCTCGGAGGGAAATCTTGGGACCCAGTACTTC. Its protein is CASSEGNLGTQYF.

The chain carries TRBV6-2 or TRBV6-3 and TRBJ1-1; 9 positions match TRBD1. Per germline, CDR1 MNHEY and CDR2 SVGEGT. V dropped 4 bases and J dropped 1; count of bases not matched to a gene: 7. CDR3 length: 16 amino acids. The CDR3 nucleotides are TGTGCCAGCAGTTCCGGACGGGACAGGGAGAACACTGAAGCTTTCTTT. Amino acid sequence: CASSSGRDRENTEAFF.

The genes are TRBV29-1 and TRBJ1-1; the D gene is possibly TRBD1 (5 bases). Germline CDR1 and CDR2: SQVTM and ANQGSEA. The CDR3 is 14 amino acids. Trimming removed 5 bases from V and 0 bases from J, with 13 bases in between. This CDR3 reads CSVPGTVMNTEAFF. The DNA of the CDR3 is TGCAGCGTTCCAGGGACGGTAATGAACACTGAAGCTTTCTTT. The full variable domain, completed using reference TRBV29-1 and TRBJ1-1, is SAVISQKPSRDICQRGTSLTIQCQVDSQVTMMFWYRQQPGQSLTLIATANQGSEATYESGFVIDKFPISRPNLTFSTLTVSNMSPEDSSIYLCSVPGTVMNTEAFFGQGTRLTVV.

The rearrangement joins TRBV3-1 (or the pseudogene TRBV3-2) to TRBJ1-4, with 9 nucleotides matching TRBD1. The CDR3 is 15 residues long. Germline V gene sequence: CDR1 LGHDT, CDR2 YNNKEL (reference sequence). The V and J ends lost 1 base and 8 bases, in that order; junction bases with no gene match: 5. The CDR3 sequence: CASSQGTGDQEKLFF. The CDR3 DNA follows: TGTGCCAGCAGCCAAGGGACAGGGGACCAAGAAAAACTGTTTTTT.

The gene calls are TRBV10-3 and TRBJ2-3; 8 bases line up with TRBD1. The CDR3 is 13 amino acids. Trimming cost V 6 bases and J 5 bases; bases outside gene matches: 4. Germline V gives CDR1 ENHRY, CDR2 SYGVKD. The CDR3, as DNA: TGTGCCATCAGCTCAGGGGGCGTAGATACGCAGTATTTT. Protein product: CAISSGGVDTQYF.

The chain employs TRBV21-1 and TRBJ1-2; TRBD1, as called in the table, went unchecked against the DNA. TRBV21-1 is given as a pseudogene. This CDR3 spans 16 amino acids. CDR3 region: CASRESGTGTNYGYTF. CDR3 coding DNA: TGTGCCAGCCGGGAAAGTGGGACAGGAACTAACTATGGCTACACCTTC.

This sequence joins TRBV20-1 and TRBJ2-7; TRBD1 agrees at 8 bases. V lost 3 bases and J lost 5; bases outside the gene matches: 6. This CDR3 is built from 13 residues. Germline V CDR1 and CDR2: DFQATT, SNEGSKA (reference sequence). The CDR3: CSASRQGNDEQYF. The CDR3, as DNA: TGCAGTGCTAGTAGACAGGGGAATGACGAGCAGTACTTC.

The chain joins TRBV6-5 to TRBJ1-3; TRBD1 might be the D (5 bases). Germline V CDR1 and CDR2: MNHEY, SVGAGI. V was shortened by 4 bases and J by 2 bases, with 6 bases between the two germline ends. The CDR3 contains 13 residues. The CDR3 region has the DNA TGTGCCAGCAGTTCGACAGCTGGAAACACCATATATTTT. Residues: CASSSTAGNTIYF.